This T cell receptor (beta chain) originates from a study of Ad26.COV2.S vaccination and SARS-CoV-2 variants. Turning to the study itself: In the study, Ad26.COV2.S was injected intramuscularly once, or twice 56 days apart. Findings of the study overall: Measurements of TCR breadth and depth may have given underestimates of the total T cell responses.

About this clone: The antigen remains unidentified.

Stated treatment: around 19 received Ad26.COV2.S at low or high dose, single or two shots; 5 received placebo; per-sample allocation not given. Samples analyzed were those drawn on day 63 after the first vaccine or placebo injection. Germline V gene sequence: CDR1 GTSNPN, CDR2 SVGIG (reference sequence). This CDR3 has 13 residues. With 0 bases removed from V and 8 bases from J, the gap between germline ends came to 13 bases. Assay: immunoSEQ multiplex PCR; the TCRdb copy retains only in-frame clones and omits some. The sample has about 240,000 clones; 70% to 90% are singletons. The sample in question was peripheral blood, obtained in a trial of Ad26.COV2.S vaccine versus placebo. The chain is built from TRBV30 and TRBJ1-2; TRBD1 is a possible D gene (6 bases). The receptor was isolated from a person aged 18 to 65 who received the Ad26.COV2.S COVID-19 vaccine or a placebo. CDR3 sequence (DNA): TGTGCCTGGAGTGTACTCAGGGGCAGAGGCTACACCTTC. Its translation is CAWSVLRGRGYTF. The entire variable domain, with the rest obtained from reference TRBV30 and TRBJ1-2, is as follows: SQTIHQWPATLVQPVGSPLSLECTVEGTSNPNLYWYRQAAGRGLQLLFYSVGIGQISSEVPQNLSASRPQDRQFILSSKKLLLSDSGFYLCAWSVLRGRGYTFGSGTRLTVV.